This is a list of T cell receptor beta chains from one sample in a study of cytotoxic CD8 clonotypes in ibrutinib-treated CLL. Produced via immunoSEQ multiplex PCR; TCRdb's table is partial and in-frame only. The sample records about 140,000 clones, approximately 90% being singletons. Here the sequenced sample was PBMCs, taken after 12 months of ibrutinib treatment. These receptors all stem from a human donor with chronic lymphocytic leukemia. Both conserved end residues are part of each CDR3. A D gene is named only where the DNA matches it firmly. The size field is filled for only some rows; it gives once, few, many or a size class.

abundance: few; j_gene: TRBJ1-2; d_gene: TRBD1; v_gene: TRBV6-1; CDR3aa: CASRQDRGYGYTF; CDR3nt: TGTGCCAGCAGACAGGACAGGGGCTATGGCTACACCTTC
abundance: -; j_gene: TRBJ2-3; d_gene: -; v_gene: TRBV19; CDR3aa: CASTGVRAGTDTQYF; CDR3nt: TGTGCCAGTACCGGAGTACGCGCTGGGACAGATACGCAGTATTTT
abundance: -; j_gene: TRBJ2-5; d_gene: -; v_gene: TRBV14; CDR3aa: CASSQEQKGETQYF; CDR3nt: TGTGCCAGCAGCCAAGAACAGAAAGGAGAGACCCAGTACTTC
abundance: few; j_gene: TRBJ1-2; d_gene: -; v_gene: TRBV6-5; CDR3aa: CASSYTSGGGYTF; CDR3nt: TGTGCCAGCAGTTACACGTCCGGGGGCGGCTACACCTTC
abundance: -; j_gene: TRBJ1-1; d_gene: -; v_gene: TRBV27; CDR3aa: CASSLSQSTEAFF; CDR3nt: TGTGCCAGCAGTTTATCACAGAGCACTGAAGCTTTCTTT
abundance: -; j_gene: TRBJ1-2; d_gene: -; v_gene: TRBV28; CDR3aa: CASSPNYGYTF; CDR3nt: TGTGCCAGCAGCCCCAACTATGGCTACACCTTC
abundance: once; j_gene: TRBJ2-7; d_gene: -; v_gene: TRBV5-6; CDR3aa: CASSLWPSFDEQYF; CDR3nt: TGTGCCAGCAGCTTGTGGCCTTCATTCGACGAGCAGTACTTC
abundance: -; j_gene: TRBJ2-7; d_gene: TRBD2; v_gene: TRBV7-9; CDR3aa: CASSLRTSGSTAHEQYF; CDR3nt: TGTGCCAGCAGCTTAAGAACTAGCGGGAGTACGGCCCACGAGCAGTACTTC
abundance: -; j_gene: TRBJ2-2; d_gene: -; v_gene: TRBV7-3; CDR3aa: CASSLLWGTGELFF; CDR3nt: TGTGCCAGCAGCTTACTCTGGGGTACCGGGGAGCTGTTTTTT
abundance: -; j_gene: TRBJ2-3; d_gene: -; v_gene: TRBV29-1; CDR3aa: CSVDRSDTQYF; CDR3nt: TGCAGCGTTGATCGGTCAGATACGCAGTATTTT
abundance: -; j_gene: TRBJ2-6; d_gene: -; v_gene: TRBV7-3; CDR3aa: CASSSSGANVLTF; CDR3nt: TGTGCCAGCAGCTCCTCTGGGGCCAACGTCCTGACTTTC
abundance: -; j_gene: TRBJ1-5; d_gene: TRBD1; v_gene: TRBV9; CDR3aa: CASSGLQGDNQPQHF; CDR3nt: TGTGCCAGCAGCGGGCTACAGGGGGACAATCAGCCCCAGCATTTT
abundance: -; j_gene: TRBJ1-2; d_gene: -; v_gene: TRBV27; CDR3aa: CASSHVRSLYGYTF; CDR3nt: TGTGCCAGCAGCCACGTTCGGAGTCTCTATGGCTACACCTTC
abundance: once; j_gene: TRBJ2-3; d_gene: TRBD2; v_gene: TRBV10-3; CDR3aa: CAISEGTSGIGTDTQYF; CDR3nt: TGTGCCATCAGTGAGGGGACTAGCGGTATAGGCACAGATACGCAGTATTTT
abundance: -; j_gene: TRBJ2-7; d_gene: -; v_gene: TRBV5-1; CDR3aa: CASTRESSYEQYF; CDR3nt: TGCGCCAGTACCCGAGAGAGCTCCTACGAGCAGTACTTC
abundance: -; j_gene: TRBJ2-2; d_gene: TRBD1; v_gene: TRBV7-2; CDR3aa: CASSFQGAGLGELFF; CDR3nt: TGTGCCAGCAGCTTTCAGGGGGCGGGGCTCGGGGAGCTGTTTTTT
abundance: -; j_gene: TRBJ2-5; d_gene: -; v_gene: TRBV5-6; CDR3aa: CASRQVGLETQYF; CDR3nt: TGTGCCAGCCGACAGGTGGGATTAGAGACCCAGTACTTC
abundance: -; j_gene: TRBJ1-1; d_gene: -; v_gene: TRBV7-3; CDR3aa: CASSLDGRGNTEAFF; CDR3nt: TGTGCCAGCAGCTTAGACGGTCGGGGCAACACTGAAGCTTTCTTT
abundance: -; j_gene: TRBJ2-6; d_gene: -; v_gene: TRBV29-1; CDR3aa: CSVQGSGANVLTF; CDR3nt: TGCAGCGTACAGGGATCTGGGGCCAACGTCCTGACTTTC
abundance: -; j_gene: TRBJ2-2; d_gene: TRBD1; v_gene: TRBV28; CDR3aa: CASSVRDRGYTGELFF; CDR3nt: TGTGCCAGCAGTGTCCGGGACAGGGGGTACACCGGGGAGCTGTTTTTT
abundance: once; j_gene: TRBJ1-1; d_gene: TRBD1; v_gene: TRBV19; CDR3aa: CASSIKGASTEAFF; CDR3nt: TGTGCCAGTAGTATAAAGGGGGCAAGTACTGAAGCTTTCTTT
abundance: once; j_gene: TRBJ1-1; d_gene: -; v_gene: TRBV10-2; CDR3aa: CASIRAGDGNTEAFF; CDR3nt: TGCGCCAGCATTCGGGCCGGGGACGGGAACACTGAAGCTTTCTTT
abundance: -; j_gene: TRBJ1-1; d_gene: TRBD1; v_gene: TRBV6-5; CDR3aa: CASLEGQGGHTEAFF; CDR3nt: TGTGCCAGCCTAGAGGGACAGGGGGGTCACACTGAAGCTTTCTTT
abundance: once; j_gene: TRBJ2-6; d_gene: -; v_gene: TRBV28; CDR3aa: CATRGAGANVLTF; CDR3nt: TGTGCCACCAGGGGAGCTGGGGCCAACGTCCTGACTTTC
abundance: -; j_gene: TRBJ2-6; d_gene: -; v_gene: TRBV18; CDR3aa: CASSPQGSGANVLTF; CDR3nt: TGTGCCAGCTCACCACAGGGATCAGGGGCCAACGTCCTGACTTTC
abundance: -; j_gene: TRBJ2-2; d_gene: -; v_gene: TRBV4-3; CDR3aa: CASSHTSLTGELFF; CDR3nt: TGCGCCAGCAGTCATACAAGTCTCACCGGGGAGCTGTTTTTT
abundance: -; j_gene: TRBJ2-5; d_gene: -; v_gene: TRBV2; CDR3aa: CASSEALLRDGQETQYF; CDR3nt: TGTGCCAGCAGTGAAGCGCTTTTGCGGGATGGGCAAGAGACCCAGTACTTC
abundance: -; j_gene: TRBJ2-1; d_gene: -; v_gene: TRBV5-1; CDR3aa: CASSLGPASSYNEQFF; CDR3nt: TGCGCCAGCAGCTTGGGGCCGGCGAGCTCCTACAATGAGCAGTTCTTC
abundance: -; j_gene: TRBJ2-5; d_gene: -; v_gene: TRBV7-9; CDR3aa: CAGEETQYF; CDR3nt: TGTGCTGGGGAAGAGACCCAGTACTTC
abundance: -; j_gene: TRBJ1-1; d_gene: -; v_gene: TRBV6-5; CDR3aa: CASTLQGTTEAFF; CDR3nt: TGTGCCAGCACCCTACAGGGTACGACTGAAGCTTTCTTT
abundance: -; j_gene: TRBJ2-7; d_gene: -; v_gene: TRBV2; CDR3aa: CASSAGRRPSYEQYF; CDR3nt: TGTGCCAGCAGTGCAGGGCGCCGTCCCTCCTACGAGCAGTACTTC
abundance: -; j_gene: TRBJ2-3; d_gene: TRBD2; v_gene: TRBV5-4; CDR3aa: CASSLTSGSDTQYF; CDR3nt: TGTGCCAGCAGCTTGACTAGCGGGAGTGATACGCAGTATTTT
abundance: -; j_gene: TRBJ2-3; d_gene: -; v_gene: TRBV20-1; CDR3aa: CSARGTNTQYF; CDR3nt: TGCAGTGCTAGAGGAACGAATACGCAGTATTTT
abundance: -; j_gene: TRBJ1-1; d_gene: -; v_gene: TRBV7-2; CDR3aa: CASRKVMNTEAFF; CDR3nt: TGTGCCAGCAGAAAAGTCATGAACACTGAAGCTTTCTTT
abundance: -; j_gene: TRBJ2-7; d_gene: -; v_gene: TRBV10-3; CDR3aa: CAISESAVYYEQYF; CDR3nt: TGTGCCATCAGTGAGTCGGCAGTATACTACGAGCAGTACTTC
abundance: -; j_gene: TRBJ2-2; d_gene: TRBD1; v_gene: TRBV6-6; CDR3aa: CASSGSGQGSTGELFF; CDR3nt: TGTGCCAGCAGTGGGTCAGGACAGGGGAGCACCGGGGAGCTGTTTTTT
abundance: few; j_gene: TRBJ2-1; d_gene: -; v_gene: TRBV5-1; CDR3aa: CASSLSGTDNEQFF; CDR3nt: TGCGCCAGCAGCTTGAGCGGGACAGACAATGAGCAGTTCTTC
abundance: -; j_gene: TRBJ2-2; d_gene: -; v_gene: TRBV6-1; CDR3aa: CASSTTPGELFF; CDR3nt: TGTGCCAGCAGTACCACTCCCGGGGAGCTGTTTTTT
abundance: once; j_gene: TRBJ1-5; d_gene: TRBD1; v_gene: TRBV27; CDR3aa: CASSPDRVQPQHF; CDR3nt: TGTGCCAGCAGTCCCGACAGGGTACAGCCCCAGCATTTT
abundance: -; j_gene: TRBJ1-5; d_gene: -; v_gene: TRBV2; CDR3aa: CASSESEYSNQPQHF; CDR3nt: TGTGCCAGCAGTGAAAGCGAGTATAGCAATCAGCCCCAGCATTTT
abundance: once; j_gene: TRBJ2-5; d_gene: -; v_gene: TRBV27; CDR3aa: CASSLVRQEGTQYF; CDR3nt: TGTGCCAGCAGTTTAGTCCGTCAGGAAGGGACCCAGTACTTC
abundance: -; j_gene: TRBJ2-2; d_gene: -; v_gene: TRBV14; CDR3aa: CASSLPPGELFF; CDR3nt: TGTGCCAGCAGTCTCCCACCCGGGGAGCTGTTTTTT
abundance: once; j_gene: TRBJ2-1; d_gene: -; v_gene: TRBV28; CDR3aa: CASKGEGAYNEQFF; CDR3nt: TGTGCCAGCAAAGGAGAGGGGGCCTACAATGAGCAGTTCTTC
abundance: -; j_gene: TRBJ2-3; d_gene: -; v_gene: TRBV28; CDR3aa: CAISWGASTDTQYF; CDR3nt: TGTGCCATTTCGTGGGGGGCTAGCACAGATACGCAGTATTTT
abundance: -; j_gene: TRBJ2-7; d_gene: TRBD2; v_gene: TRBV6-5; CDR3aa: CASSYGLADTYEQYF; CDR3nt: TGTGCCAGCAGTTACGGACTAGCGGATACCTACGAGCAGTACTTC
abundance: -; j_gene: TRBJ2-1; d_gene: -; v_gene: TRBV29-1; CDR3aa: CSVVTDFYNEQFF; CDR3nt: TGCAGCGTCGTTACCGACTTTTACAATGAGCAGTTCTTC